This T cell receptor (beta chain) was sequenced during a study of blood T cell repertoires in COVID-19. Study-wide background: T cells, B-cell-depleted T cells, or PBMCs supplied cDNA or gDNA.

Germline lookup yields CDR1 SGHVS and CDR2 FQNEAQ. V was clipped by 5 bases and J by 3 bases; unmatched bases: 12. The CDR3 consists of 17 residues. Profiling relied on immunoSEQ multiplex PCR, and the TCRdb table lists in-frame clones only, not all of them. This sample has 99,000 or so clones; roughly 76% occur once, and the top ten carry roughly 9.4%. This sequence originates from a woman aged 70-85 years with acute or convalescent COVID-19. The chain combines TRBV7-8 with TRBJ1-3, with 8 bases aligning to TRBD1. Source material: peripheral blood. The CDR3 bases are TGTGCCAGCAGCCGCAGCCCCGACGGACAGGGTGGAAACACCATATATTTT. The encoded protein is CASSRSPDGQGGNTIYF.